The text below deals with one T cell receptor beta chain. Participants reported their clinical history, and cohort assignment relied on those reports. Assay: immunoSEQ multiplex PCR; the TCRdb copy retains only in-frame clones and omits some. Of some 300,000 clones detected, around 92% appear once; the ten largest clones hold 2.9%. The data were taken from a study of blood T cell repertoires in COVID-19. This sequence originates from a woman aged 50 to 65 who had been exposed to COVID-19. Sequenced material: PBMCs or T cells enriched from blood (not recorded which).

CDR3 sequence (DNA): TGTGCCAGCAGCTTAATACAAGGGGTCTACGAGCAGTACTTC. Protein product: CASSLIQGVYEQYF. This chain links TRBV11-2 with TRBJ2-7, with D perhaps TRBD1 (5 bases). This CDR3 has 14 amino acids. V was clipped by 2 bases and J by 3 bases, with 11 bases between them. Germline-derived CDR1 and CDR2 are SGHAT and FQNNGV.